This T cell receptor beta chain comes out of a study of cytomegalovirus exposure and HLA in healthy donors. The study, taken as a whole, reports: In a later analysis, an Asian-associated ancestry cluster reportedly showed fewer N-insertions than the approximately 610-donor mean. TRBV6-2, TRBV6-3 and other indistinguishable V segments were excluded.

A note on this clone: The antigen is not known.

The CDR3 covers 14 residues. In germline, CDR1 is SGHNT, CDR2 YYREEE (reference sequence). The J segment lost 0 bases and the V segment lost 4 bases, leaving 4 bases of the junction unmatched. At the time of sampling, donors were nominally healthy, though unrecorded immune exposures were likely. It was with 60 Vbeta and 13 Jbeta primers that the PCR ran. Here immunoSEQ multiplex PCR was the method, and the copy in TCRdb shows in-frame clones only, minus some. The sample totals fewer than 100,000 clones. The sequencing input was PBMCs. V is TRBV5-4 and J is TRBJ2-7, with 7 nucleotides matching TRBD1. This clonotype originated in a man aged 45-65 years in good health and CMV-seronegative. In DNA form, the CDR3 reads TGTGCCAGCAGCCCGCGACAGGGCTCCTACGAGCAGTACTTC. Its protein is CASSPRQGSYEQYF.